Below are 17 T cell receptor beta chains sequenced from a single sample in a study of read filtering for tumor transcriptome and immune sequencing. The library was built from roughly 400 ng RNA with molecular barcoded adaptors for alpha/delta and beta/gamma chains. From the reads, TCRdb called clonotypes with MiXCR, one entry per CDR3 protein. The profile shows about 46,000 distinct CDR3 sequences, less than 20% of them singletons. Sequencing used a population of CD138-negative cells sorted from bone marrow. The source of these receptors is a donor at least 40 years old with multiple myeloma.

This clonotype was detected only a few times. V usage is TRBV5-1 and J usage is TRBJ1-5; D is ambiguous. Germline loops: CDR1 SGHRS, CDR2 YFSETQ. The CDR3 spans 13 residues. Trimming stripped 1 base from V and 6 bases from J, with 8 bases between. The CDR3 region has the DNA TGCGCCAGCAGCTTGTCGTACGGTCAGCCCCAGCATTTT. This encodes CASSLSYGQPQHF.

This clonotype was detected ten times or more. The chain uses TRBV10-1 and TRBJ2-7; no definite D call. The CDR3 spans 12 residues. V was clipped by 7 bases and J by 3 bases, with 10 bases between them. In germline, CDR1 is WNHNN, CDR2 SYGVQD (reference sequence). The DNA for the CDR3 is TGCGCCAGCACTGGCCATATCTACGAGCAGTACTTC. This translates into CASTGHIYEQYF.

This clonotype was seen at least ten times. The rearrangement uses TRBV27 and TRBJ2-5; a weak D match, TRBD1 (6 bases). Deletions cut 4 bases from V and 3 bases from J, with 15 bases between. Germline V gene sequence: CDR1 MNHEY, CDR2 SMNVEV (reference sequence). The CDR3 runs to 15 residues. CDR3 sequence (DNA): TGTGCCAGCAGTTCGAGAAGACAGGCAAAAGAGACCCAGTACTTC. This encodes CASSSRRQAKETQYF.

The chain joins TRBV7-9 to TRBJ1-5; 10 bases line up with TRBD1. This CDR3 is 17 amino acids long. Germline values: CDR1 SEHNR, CDR2 FQNEAQ (reference sequence). With 3 bases clipped from V and 7 bases from J, the junction kept 12 bases outside the gene matches. The CDR3 DNA reads TGTGCCAGCAGCTTCTGGGGGGGACAGGGGCAAGGACAGCCCCAGCATTTT. This gives the protein CASSFWGGQGQGQPQHF.

This clonotype was seen repeatedly, ten times or more. The V call is TRBV5-1, the J call TRBJ2-3; TRBD2 is a possible D gene (6 bases). The germline gives CDR1 SGHRS, CDR2 YFSETQ. With 3 bases removed from V and 6 bases from J, the gap between germline ends came to 11 bases. The CDR3 extends over 13 amino acids. The CDR3: CASSWDREDTQYF. The CDR3 coding sequence is TGCGCCAGCAGCTGGGACCGGGAGGATACGCAGTATTTT.

The chain recombines TRBV5-1 with TRBJ2-3; 9 nucleotides align to TRBD1. CDR1 is SGHRS and CDR2 is YFSETQ in the germline V gene. The length of the CDR3 is 14 residues. Trimming at V came to 4 bases and at J to 4 bases, leaving 4 bases not matched to a gene. CDR3 region: CASSRDRAADTQYF. In nucleotides, the CDR3 is TGCGCCAGCAGCCGGGACAGGGCCGCAGATACGCAGTATTTT.

On this clonotype: One base away lies a much larger clone, so this may be a sequencing read error. The chain couples TRBV20-1 to TRBJ1-1; D not resolved. Germline CDR1 DFQATT, CDR2 SNEGSKA (reference sequence). CDR3 length equals 15 residues. The CDR3 spells CSARDLSVGNTEASF. CDR3 sequence (DNA): TGCAGTGCTAGAGACCTCTCTGTGGGGAACACTGAAGCTTCCTTT.

This clonotype was seen ten or more times. The chain links TRBV5-4 to TRBJ1-4; TRBD1 agrees at 9 bases. CDR1 is SGHNT, CDR2 YYREEE, per germline (reference sequence). This CDR3 contains 15 residues. The V and J ends lost 5 bases and 7 bases, in that order; junction bases with no gene match: 9. The CDR3 region has the DNA TGTGCCAGCAGAGTTACAGGGGGCGCCTCTGAAAAACTGTTTTTT. Translating gives CASRVTGGASEKLFF.

This clonotype was seen ten or more times. The chain links TRBV9 to TRBJ2-1; 7 nucleotides match TRBD2. The V gene end was trimmed by 0 bases and the J gene end by 0 bases; junction bases not matched to a gene: 12. The germline gives CDR1 SGDLS, CDR2 YYNGEE. The CDR3 totals 19 residues. CDR3 DNA: TGTGCCAGCAGCGTAGGAGGCGGGGGAGGGCCGAGCTCCTACAATGAGCAGTTCTTC. Translating gives CASSVGGGGGPSSYNEQFF.

This clonotype was recorded many times. The chain combines TRBV6-1 with TRBJ1-4; the D gene is possibly TRBD1 (6 bases). The CDR3 is made up of 16 amino acids. CDR1 is MNHNS and CDR2 is SASEGT in the germline V gene. Trimming removed 0 bases at V and 7 bases at J, with 15 bases between. The CDR3 DNA sequence: TGTGCCAGCAGTGAAGCGGGGGGGGGGCGCGGTGAAAAACTGTTTTTT. Amino acid sequence: CASSEAGGGRGEKLFF.

As concerns this clonotype: This could be a read error, since a much larger clone is one nucleotide away. The chain links TRBV6-2 or TRBV6-3 to TRBJ2-1; D is unresolved. CDR3 length: 17 residues. Trimming pared 0 bases from V and 5 bases from J, leaving 17 bases between. The germline V gene has CDR1 MNHEY and CDR2 SVGEGT. The CDR3: CASSYSPFSSMNNEQFF. Here the CDR3 DNA reads TGTGCCAGCAGTTACTCCCCTTTTAGCAGTATGAACAATGAGCAGTTCTTC.

At least ten counts were recorded for this clonotype. V and J are TRBV6-2 or TRBV6-3 and TRBJ1-5, with D perhaps TRBD1 (5 bases). This CDR3 is built from 17 residues. V was pared by 6 bases and J by 1 base, with 19 bases between. Per germline, CDR1 MNHEY and CDR2 SVGEGT. CDR3 protein: CASSKTRGGMSNQPQHF. Written as DNA, the CDR3 is TGTGCCAGCAGCAAAACACGGGGGGGAATGAGCAATCAGCCCCAGCATTTT.

Ten or more counts support this clonotype. This chain uses TRBV2 with TRBJ2-7, with 7 bases identical to TRBD2. The germline gives CDR1 SNHLY, CDR2 FYNNEI. The CDR3 contains 13 residues. The trim removed 10 bases at V and 0 bases at J, leaving 6 bases unmatched. CDR3 region: CATRGVVSYEQYF. The CDR3 coding sequence is TGTGCCACCCGGGGGGTGGTCTCCTACGAGCAGTACTTC. Complete variable domain (other parts from reference TRBV2 and TRBJ2-7): EPEVTQTPSHQVTQMGQEVILRCVPISNHLYFYWYRQILGQKVEFLVSFYNNEISEKSEIFDDQFSVERPDGSNFTLKIRSTKLEDSAMYFCATRGVVSYEQYFGPGTRLTVT.

Worth noting for this clonotype: This sequence may be a read error, since a much larger clone differs from it by one base. The chain combines TRBV7-6 with TRBJ2-5; D may be TRBD2 (5 bases). The germline V gene has CDR1 SGHVS and CDR2 FNYEAQ. CDR3 length equals 15 residues. V dropped 5 bases and J dropped 5 bases, with 18 bases sitting between them. This chain's CDR3 is CASSPQAASRETQYF. The CDR3 nucleotides read TGTGCCAGCAGCCCCCAGGCGGCTAGCAGGGAGACCCAGTACTTC.

To note about this clonotype: Sequence at one end of the junction differs from germline and may be a read error. This chain joins TRBV29-1 and TRBJ2-1, with TRBD2 identical over 10 bases. Per germline, CDR1 SQVTM and CDR2 ANQGSEA. This CDR3 contains 16 residues. The CDR3 reads CSVEDSGTSVYNEQLF. The CDR3 nucleotides read TGCAGCGTTGAAGATTCGGGGACTAGCGTTTACAATGAACAGTTATTC.

This clonotype came up many times. The chain couples TRBV5-1 to TRBJ2-7; tentatively, D is TRBD1 or TRBD2 (5 bases each). V was trimmed by 4 bases and J by 0 bases, leaving 14 bases between them. The CDR3 has 15 amino acids. The germline V gene encodes CDR1 SGHRS and CDR2 YFSETQ. The CDR3 sequence: CASSDARDGSYEQYF. Written as DNA, the CDR3 is TGCGCCAGCAGCGACGCCCGGGACGGCTCCTACGAGCAGTACTTC.

The sample holds many counts of this clonotype. The rearrangement uses TRBV5-1 and TRBJ2-1; TRBD2 matches at 10 bases. From germline, CDR1 is SGHRS and CDR2 YFSETQ. V shed 3 bases, J shed 9 bases, and the junction held 9 bases outside the gene matches. There are 15 residues in the CDR3. The CDR3 loop reads CASSSTGTSVGEQFF. In nucleotides, the CDR3 is TGCGCCAGCAGCTCTACCGGGACTAGCGTCGGTGAGCAGTTCTTC.